This paragraph reports one T cell receptor (beta chain). Its antigen is unidentified. The V end was cut by 6 bases, the J end by 7 bases, with 15 bases between. The CDR3 runs to 13 residues. The source of the sample is a study of T cell repertoires in aging, cancer and after chemotherapy. On the study more broadly: Donor ages fell into six groups from 30 or younger up to 70 or older. About 8.1 million TCR reads made up the full dataset. Overall study findings and caveats: Median generation probability rose over the chemotherapy interval in each cancer cohort, suggesting rebound thymic output.

Rearranged V-D-J TRB sequences were amplified with a mixed TRB-A/B primer pool. TCRdb re-analysed the multiplex PCR reads in MiXCR, keeping a single row per CDR3 protein. The repertoire holds some 10,000 distinct CDR3 sequences, with approximately 38% as singletons. Amplification of TCR beta used genomic DNA extracted from peripheral blood. The TCR originated in a human donor in good health. The chain couples TRBV12-3 or TRBV12-4 to TRBJ1-1; no firm D call. The sample comprised blood. The CDR3 here is CASSPDTVIEAFF. DNA for the CDR3: TGTGCCAGCAGCCCAGACACCGTTATTGAAGCTTTCTTT.